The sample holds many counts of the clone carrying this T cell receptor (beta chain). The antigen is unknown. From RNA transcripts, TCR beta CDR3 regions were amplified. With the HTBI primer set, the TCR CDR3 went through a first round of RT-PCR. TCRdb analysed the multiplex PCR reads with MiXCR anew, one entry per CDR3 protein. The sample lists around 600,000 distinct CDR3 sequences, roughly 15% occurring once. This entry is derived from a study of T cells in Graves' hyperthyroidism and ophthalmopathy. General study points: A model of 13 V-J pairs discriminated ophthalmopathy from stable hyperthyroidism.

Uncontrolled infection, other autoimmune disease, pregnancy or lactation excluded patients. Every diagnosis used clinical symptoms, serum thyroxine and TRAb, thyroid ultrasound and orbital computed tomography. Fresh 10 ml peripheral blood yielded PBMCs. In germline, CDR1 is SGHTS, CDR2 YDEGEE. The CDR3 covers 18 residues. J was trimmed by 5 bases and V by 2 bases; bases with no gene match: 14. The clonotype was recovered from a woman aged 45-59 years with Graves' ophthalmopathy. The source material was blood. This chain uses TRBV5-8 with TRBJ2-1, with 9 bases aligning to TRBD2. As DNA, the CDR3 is TGTGCCAGCAGCTTCGCGCCCGCGGGAGGGCTTCAGGACAATGAGCAGTTCTTC. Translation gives CASSFAPAGGLQDNEQFF.